One sample yielded the 31 T cell receptor beta chains listed below, sequenced in a study of CD8 T cells in Susac syndrome (dated 2019 in TCRdb). The receptor library was made with the immunoSEQ multiplex PCR assay. RNA was extracted using the RNeasy kit, and roughly 0.45 to 1 ug of the RNA was reverse transcribed with random hexamers. TCRdb passed the public sequencing reads through fastp at Q25 and MiXCR, retaining productive beta sequences. Each CDR3 protein gets just one entry, which takes the most common genes and DNA from the rows behind it. The sample contains a few hundred thousand distinct CDR3 sequences, 95% of them found a single time. Less than 0.095% of the sample is held by the ten biggest clonotypes. Sequencing used CD4+ T cells from PBMCs. The receptor source for this set is a human donor with multiple sclerosis.

This clonotype was observed once. The rearrangement uses TRBV2 and TRBJ2-7; 7 bases agree with TRBD2. V gave up 6 bases and J gave up 2 bases; unmatched junction bases: 7. Germline lookup yields CDR1 SNHLY and CDR2 FYNNEI. The CDR3 is 14 amino acids. In nucleotides, the CDR3 is TGTGCCAGCAGCCGCGGGACTATCGCCTACGAGCAGTACTTC. Its protein is CASSRGTIAYEQYF.

This rearrangement joins TRBV12-3 or TRBV12-4 to TRBJ2-7; TRBD2 is a possible D gene (7 bases). This CDR3 has 13 residues. V lost 6 bases, J lost 1 base, and 10 bases lay in between. In DNA, the CDR3 is TGTGCCAGCAGGGGGGGGCAGTCCTACGAGCAGTACTTC. Encoded protein: CASRGGQSYEQYF.

The chain uses TRBV2 and TRBJ1-5; D ambiguous. The CDR3 consists of 16 residues. The germline V gene has CDR1 SNHLY and CDR2 FYNNEI. Trimming shortened V by 4 bases and J by 0 bases, and 13 bases separated the two germline ends. The CDR3 coding sequence is TGTGCCAGCAGTGTGTCCTCCTCTAATAGCAATCAGCCCCAGCATTTT. Translated, it gives CASSVSSSNSNQPQHF.

Of note for this clonotype: Here the CDR3 omits its conserved ending phenylalanine or tryptophan, so a read error is the likely source. The rearrangement joins TRBV9 to TRBJ2-7; weak D call: TRBD1 (6 bases). Germline V gives CDR1 SGDLS, CDR2 YYNGEE. The CDR3 totals 16 residues. The V end was cut by 4 bases, the J end by 5 bases, with 22 bases between. The CDR3 reads CASSPHPSTGPNEQYL. CDR3 in DNA: TGTGCCAGCAGCCCCCACCCTTCGACAGGCCCGAACGAGCAGTACCTC.

V usage is TRBV7-9 and J usage is TRBJ2-1; tentatively, D is TRBD1 (6 bases). The length of the CDR3 is 14 residues. V lost 6 bases and J 0 bases, leaving 9 bases between the germline ends. CDR1 SEHNR and CDR2 FQNEAQ come from the germline V gene (reference sequence). The CDR3 loop reads CASRGARSYNEQFF. CDR3 bases: TGTGCCAGCAGGGGGGCCCGCTCCTACAATGAGCAGTTCTTC.

CDR3 sequence (DNA): TGTGCCAGTCTCGGGACAGGGGAGGAGACCCAGTACTTC. This translates into CASLGTGEETQYF. The chain recombines TRBV28 with TRBJ2-5; 10 bases line up with TRBD1. CDR1 is MDHEN and CDR2 is SYDVKM in the germline V gene. The V gene end was trimmed by 9 bases and the J gene end by 5 bases; junction bases not matched to a gene: 6. The CDR3 spans 13 residues.

The rearrangement uses TRBV12-3 or TRBV12-4 and TRBJ2-5; D gene ambiguous. The CDR3 contains 11 residues. Trimming cost V 6 bases and J 5 bases, with 7 bases left between them. The CDR3 coding sequence is TGTGCCAGCAGGGGTGGGGAGACCCAGTACTTC. Its protein is CASRGGETQYF.

Turning to this clonotype: The conserved phenylalanine or tryptophan normally closing the CDR3 is absent here, so this likely arose from a read error. The J gene is TRBJ2-1, the V gene TRBV29-1; D is ambiguous. The CDR3 runs to 12 residues. In germline, CDR1 is SQVTM, CDR2 ANQGSEA. V was trimmed by 5 bases and J by 4 bases, leaving 9 bases between them. The CDR3 sequence is CSVSKRYNEQFS. Written as DNA, the CDR3 is TGCAGCGTTTCTAAACGTTACAATGAGCAGTTCTCC.

The J gene is TRBJ1-1, the V gene TRBV29-1; D not resolved. The CDR3 runs to 13 residues. Trimming took off 6 bases at V and 1 base at J, with 12 bases between the two ends. Germline V CDR1 and CDR2: SQVTM, ANQGSEA. This CDR3 is CSVAGLGNTEAFF. CDR3 in DNA: TGCAGCGTGGCGGGGTTAGGGAACACTGAAGCTTTCTTT. The full variable domain, its missing parts supplied by reference TRBV29-1 and TRBJ1-1, is SAVISQKPSRDICQRGTSLTIQCQVDSQVTMMFWYRQQPGQSLTLIATANQGSEATYESGFVIDKFPISRPNLTFSTLTVSNMSPEDSSIYLCSVAGLGNTEAFFGQGTRLTVV.

This sequence joins TRBV14 and TRBJ2-7, with a tentative D call TRBD1 (6 bases). The length of the CDR3 is 15 residues. CDR1 and CDR2 from the germline V gene are SGHDN and FVKESK. Trimming cost V 4 bases and J 0 bases, with 13 bases left between them. CDR3 amino acids: CASSPSTGVSYEQYF. The CDR3 nucleotides read TGTGCCAGCAGCCCCTCGACAGGTGTCTCCTACGAGCAGTACTTC.

The CDR3 loop is CASSVVGKMASGETQYF. The CDR3 coding sequence is TGTGCCAGCAGCGTAGTAGGAAAAATGGCTAGCGGGGAGACCCAGTACTTC. The chain uses TRBV9 and TRBJ2-5; the match to TRBD2 covers 8 bases. V dropped 0 bases and J dropped 5; count of bases not matched to a gene: 12. The CDR3 contains 17 residues. The germline V gene has CDR1 SGDLS and CDR2 YYNGEE.

The chain is built from TRBV28 and TRBJ1-2; TRBD1 matches 8 bases. Trimming removed 5 bases from V and 5 bases from J; junction bases left unmatched: 1. CDR3 length equals 12 residues. Germline CDR1 is MDHEN and CDR2 is SYDVKM. CDR3 nucleotides: TGTGCCAGCAGTCAGGGGGCATATGGCTACACCTTC. This translates into CASSQGAYGYTF.

The chain carries TRBV6-5 and TRBJ1-2; 11 positions match TRBD1. Trimming removed 4 bases from V and 7 bases from J; junction bases left unmatched: 8. Germline V gene lookup returns CDR1 MNHEY and CDR2 SVGAGI. The CDR3 runs 15 residues. The CDR3 sequence: CASSLYPGTGGGYTF. The DNA for the CDR3 is TGTGCCAGCAGTTTATACCCCGGGACAGGGGGTGGCTACACCTTC.

The V gene is TRBV28, the J gene TRBJ1-2; D gene ambiguous. With 5 bases removed from V and 8 bases from J, the gap between germline ends came to 15 bases. CDR1 is MDHEN and CDR2 is SYDVKM in the germline V gene. The CDR3 is 13 amino acids. CDR3 sequence reads: CASSPDGVRGYTF. The CDR3 nucleotides are TGTGCCAGCAGTCCCGACGGGGTGAGAGGCTACACCTTC.

This chain uses TRBV30 with TRBJ1-2; the D is unclear. The germline gives CDR1 GTSNPN, CDR2 SVGIG (reference sequence). V lost 2 bases, J lost 3 bases, and 10 bases lay in between. This CDR3 contains 13 residues. Written as DNA, the CDR3 is TGTGCCTGGAGTAGAGGGCAGGACTATGGCTACACCTTC. Translating it yields CAWSRGQDYGYTF.

CDR3 sequence: CASSPLGTGTGELFF. The CDR3 DNA reads TGTGCCAGCAGCCCTTTGGGGACAGGGACCGGGGAGCTGTTTTTT. The chain carries TRBV7-9 and TRBJ2-2; TRBD1 matches 9 bases. The junction had 6 bases not matched to a gene; V was cut back by 5 bases and J by 5 bases. Germline assignment: CDR1 SEHNR and CDR2 FQNEAQ (reference sequence). The CDR3 extends over 15 amino acids.

The DNA of the CDR3 is TGTGCCAGCAGCTTTAGGACTAGCGGGAGTTACGAGCAGTACTTC. This codes for CASSFRTSGSYEQYF. The chain employs TRBV11-2 and TRBJ2-7; 13 nucleotides align to TRBD2. Trimming at V came to 3 bases and at J to 4 bases, leaving 3 bases not matched to a gene. The CDR3 is made up of 15 amino acids. Germline loops: CDR1 SGHAT, CDR2 FQNNGV.

The genes are TRBV20-1 and TRBJ2-1, with 11 bases fitting TRBD2. This CDR3 is built from 18 residues. CDR1 and CDR2 (germline): DFQATT, SNEGSKA (reference sequence). J was trimmed by 4 bases and V by 1 base; bases with no gene match: 12. For the CDR3, the DNA is TGCAGTGCTAGAGGTCGCACTAGCGGGAGTCTTCTGTACAATGAGCAGTTCTTC. It is translated as CSARGRTSGSLLYNEQFF.

CDR3: CASSLEGGNTGELFF. The CDR3 DNA reads TGTGCCAGCAGCTTAGAGGGGGGAAACACCGGGGAGCTGTTTTTT. This sequence joins TRBV7-3 and TRBJ2-2, with D possibly being TRBD1 or TRBD2 (6 bases each). V was trimmed by 2 bases and J by 2 bases, leaving 9 bases between them. This CDR3 has 15 residues. Germline V gene sequence: CDR1 SGHTA, CDR2 FQGTGA. The variable domain in full, completed from reference TRBV7-3 and TRBJ2-2, reads GAGVSQTPSNKVTEKGKYVELRCDPISGHTALYWYRQSLGQGPEFLIYFQGTGAADDSGLPNDRFFAVRPEGSVSTLKIQRTERGDSAVYLCASSLEGGNTGELFFGEGSRLTVL.

The V and J genes are TRBV19 and TRBJ1-4; D gene unclear. From germline, CDR1 is LNHDA and CDR2 SQIVND (reference sequence). The CDR3 is 11 amino acids. Trimming cost V 4 bases and J 12 bases, with 9 bases left between them. CDR3 sequence (DNA): TGTGCCAGTAGTACCCGGGAGGAACTGTTTTTT. This sequence encodes CASSTREELFF.

J is TRBJ2-2 and V is TRBV5-1; 7 bases are a match to TRBD2. Germline V gene data show CDR1 as SGHRS and CDR2 as YFSETQ. The length of the CDR3 is 16 residues. The junction had 8 bases not matched to a gene; V was cut back by 6 bases and J by 0 bases. The CDR3 bases are TGCGCCAGCACGGGACTAAGGATATCGAACACCGGGGAGCTGTTTTTT. This sequence encodes CASTGLRISNTGELFF.

This clonotype appeared once. The chain is built from TRBV20-1 and TRBJ2-1, with TRBD2 identical over 10 bases. The ends lost 6 bases at V and 4 bases at J; junction bases unmatched: 9. The germline CDR1 and CDR2 sequences are DFQATT and SNEGSKA (reference sequence). The CDR3 runs to 15 residues. The CDR3 nucleotides are TGCAGTGCGCTAGCGGGGGCCCTACATTACAATGAGCAGTTCTTC. Protein product: CSALAGALHYNEQFF.

The rearrangement joins TRBV20-1 to TRBJ2-1; D is unclear. The CDR3 has 14 residues. The V end lost 4 bases, the J end lost 1 base, and 11 bases lay between the germline ends. Germline CDR1 reads DFQATT; CDR2 reads SNEGSKA (reference sequence). The DNA for the CDR3 is TGCAGTGCTACCCCCCGGCGGTCCTACAATGAGCAGTTCTTC. This gives the protein CSATPRRSYNEQFF.

This sequence joins TRBV29-1 and TRBJ2-5; the D call may be TRBD1 or TRBD2 (5 bases each). Germline values: CDR1 SQVTM, CDR2 ANQGSEA. V dropped 4 bases and J dropped 4 bases, with 13 bases sitting between them. This CDR3 is built from 13 residues. Here the CDR3 reads CSVGQGVLETQYF. The CDR3 DNA reads TGCAGCGTTGGGCAGGGAGTATTAGAGACCCAGTACTTC.

This chain connects TRBV11-2 to TRBJ1-1, with no clear D. Germline V gene sequence: CDR1 SGHAT, CDR2 FQNNGV. Trimming stripped 5 bases from V and 0 bases from J, with 7 bases between. CDR3 length: 13 residues. This chain's CDR3 is CASSRRLNTEAFF. The CDR3 DNA reads TGTGCCAGCAGCCGACGGTTGAACACTGAAGCTTTCTTT.

V gene TRBV27 combines with J gene TRBJ2-7; D unclear. Germline lookup yields CDR1 MNHEY and CDR2 SMNVEV (reference sequence). The germline V and J ends were trimmed by 3 bases and 3 bases, with 9 bases remaining between them. The CDR3 is made up of 13 amino acids. This CDR3 is CASSFVVGYEQYF. CDR3 in DNA: TGTGCCAGCAGTTTTGTGGTGGGCTACGAGCAGTACTTC.

The chain uses TRBV3-1 and TRBJ2-1, with 9 nucleotides matching TRBD1. CDR1 LGHDT and CDR2 YNNKEL come from the germline V gene (reference sequence). CDR3 length equals 20 residues. J was trimmed by 0 bases and V by 1 base; bases with no gene match: 13. CDR3 sequence reads: CASSQVITGGPVSSYNEQFF. CDR3 DNA sequence: TGTGCCAGCAGCCAAGTGATAACAGGGGGCCCAGTTAGCTCCTACAATGAGCAGTTCTTC.

The rearrangement joins TRBV5-6 to TRBJ1-2, with TRBD1 as a possible D gene (5 bases). V lost 3 bases, J lost 2 bases, and 23 bases lay in between. Germline-derived CDR1 and CDR2 are SGHDT and YYEEEE. This CDR3 comprises 18 residues. CDR3 region: CASSSTIGELIKNYGYTF. DNA of the CDR3: TGTGCCAGCAGCTCCACCATAGGGGAACTAATCAAAAACTATGGCTACACCTTC.

This chain links TRBV12-3 or TRBV12-4 with TRBJ2-5; the match to TRBD1 covers 8 bases. Trimming removed 0 bases from V and 12 bases from J; junction bases left unmatched: 6. The CDR3 loop spans 13 amino acids. For the CDR3, the DNA is TGTGCCAGCAGTTTAGCGGGACAGGATAAAGAGTACTTC. Translated, it gives CASSLAGQDKEYF.

This sequence joins TRBV20-1 and TRBJ2-7; perhaps TRBD2 as D (6 bases). The germline CDR1 and CDR2 sequences are DFQATT and SNEGSKA (reference sequence). V dropped 6 bases and J dropped 0 bases, with 18 bases sitting between them. The CDR3 consists of 15 residues. The CDR3 sequence: CSATGGVTVSYEQYF. The CDR3 DNA is TGCAGTGCCACCGGCGGGGTGACCGTCTCCTACGAGCAGTACTTC.

This chain links TRBV5-1 with TRBJ2-7; D perhaps matches TRBD1 (5 bases). Germline V gene sequence: CDR1 SGHRS, CDR2 YFSETQ. V lost 6 bases, J lost 0 bases, and 10 bases lay in between. The CDR3 is made up of 13 amino acids. Here the CDR3 reads CASTPGISYEQYF. The CDR3, as DNA: TGCGCCAGCACCCCAGGGATCTCCTACGAGCAGTACTTC.